The next 6 T cell receptor beta chains were all read from a single sample in a study of cytomegalovirus exposure and HLA in healthy donors. The study ran its PCR with 60 Vbeta and 13 Jbeta primers. Using immunoSEQ multiplex PCR, the repertoire was profiled, and TCRdb retains in-frame clones only, with some absent. Altogether about 62,000 clones are present, around 87% being singletons, with the ten largest covering about 1.5%. Sequenced material: PBMCs. The receptor source for this set is a man aged 18 to 29 in good health and CMV-seronegative.

The rearrangement uses TRBV11-2 and TRBJ2-1; no clear D gene. Germline V gene data show CDR1 as SGHAT and CDR2 as FQNNGV. The V and J ends lost 1 base and 6 bases respectively, with 4 bases between them. The CDR3 runs 12 residues. The CDR3 DNA reads TGTGCCAGCAGCTTAGCCCGCAATGAGCAGTTCTTC. Protein product: CASSLARNEQFF.

The chain carries TRBV7-9 and TRBJ2-7; 7 bases are shared with TRBD1. Per the germline V gene, CDR1 is SEHNR and CDR2 is FQNEAQ (reference sequence). The CDR3 consists of 15 residues. Trimming at V came to 4 bases and at J to 2 bases, leaving 8 bases not matched to a gene. CDR3 coding DNA: TGTGCCAGCAGCTCTGCAACAGGGGTCGCCTACGAGCAGTACTTC. Residues: CASSSATGVAYEQYF.

The CDR3 is CSVVSGNYGYTF. The CDR3 DNA sequence: TGCAGCGTTGTCTCAGGAAACTATGGCTACACCTTC. This sequence joins TRBV29-1 and TRBJ1-2; the D is unclear. Trimming pared 4 bases from V and 2 bases from J, leaving 8 bases between. Germline loops: CDR1 SQVTM, CDR2 ANQGSEA. The CDR3 has 12 residues. Looking up the rest from reference TRBV29-1 and TRBJ1-2 gives the full variable domain: SAVISQKPSRDICQRGTSLTIQCQVDSQVTMMFWYRQQPGQSLTLIATANQGSEATYESGFVIDKFPISRPNLTFSTLTVSNMSPEDSSIYLCSVVSGNYGYTFGSGTRLTVV.

This chain links TRBV7-9 with TRBJ2-5; D is uncertain. Between the trimmed V and J ends, which lost 5 bases and 5 bases, there was a span of 18 bases. This CDR3 is built from 15 residues. CDR1 is SEHNR and CDR2 is FQNEAQ in the germline V gene (reference sequence). The CDR3 protein is CASSPPPGLSETQYF. CDR3 in DNA: TGTGCCAGCAGCCCCCCCCCTGGTTTGAGCGAGACCCAGTACTTC.

The gene calls are TRBV9 and TRBJ1-1; TRBD1 might be the D (6 bases). The CDR3 has 14 residues. The V gene lost 3 bases and the J gene lost 2 bases, with 11 bases spanning the gap. The germline gives CDR1 SGDLS, CDR2 YYNGEE. The CDR3 sequence is CASSGYRDNTEAFF. The CDR3 DNA sequence: TGTGCCAGCAGCGGGTACAGGGACAACACTGAAGCTTTCTTT.

Only a few counts were recorded for this clone. The chain recombines TRBV6-5 with TRBJ2-7, with 8 bases matching TRBD1. This CDR3 spans 13 amino acids. CDR1 and CDR2 (germline): MNHEY, SVGAGI. Trimming cost V 7 bases and J 3 bases; bases outside gene matches: 5. CDR3 protein: CASIGQGSYEQYF. DNA of the CDR3: TGTGCCAGCATTGGACAGGGTAGCTACGAGCAGTACTTC.